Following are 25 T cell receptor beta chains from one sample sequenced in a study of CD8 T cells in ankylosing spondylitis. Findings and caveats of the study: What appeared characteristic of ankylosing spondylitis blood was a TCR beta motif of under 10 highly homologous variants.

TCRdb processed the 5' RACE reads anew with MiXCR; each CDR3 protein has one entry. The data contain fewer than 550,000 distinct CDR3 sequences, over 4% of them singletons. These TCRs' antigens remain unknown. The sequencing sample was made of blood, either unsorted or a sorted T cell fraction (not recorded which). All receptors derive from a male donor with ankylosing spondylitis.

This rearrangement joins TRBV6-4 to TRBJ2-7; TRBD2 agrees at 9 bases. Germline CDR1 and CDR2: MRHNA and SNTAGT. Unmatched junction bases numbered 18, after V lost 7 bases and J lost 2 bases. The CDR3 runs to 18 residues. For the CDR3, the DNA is TGTGCCAGCATTCTGACTACTTCCCCTCTAGCGGGGACCTACGAGCAGTACTTC. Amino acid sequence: CASILTTSPLAGTYEQYF.

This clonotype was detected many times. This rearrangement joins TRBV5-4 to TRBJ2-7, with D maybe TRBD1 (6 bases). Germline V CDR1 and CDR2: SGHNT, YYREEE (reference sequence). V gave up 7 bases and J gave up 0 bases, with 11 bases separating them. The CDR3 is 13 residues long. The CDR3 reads CASQPGHSYEQYF. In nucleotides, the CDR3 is TGTGCCAGCCAACCGGGACACTCCTACGAGCAGTACTTC.

The CDR3 DNA reads as TGCGCCAGCAGTGCGAACAGAGGGGGCTACGAGCAGTACTTC. As protein: CASSANRGGYEQYF. J is TRBJ2-7 and V is TRBV4-1; D might be TRBD1 (6 bases). The CDR3 spans 14 residues. The germline CDR1 and CDR2 sequences are MGHRA and YSYEKL. V was clipped by 6 bases and J by 3 bases, with 15 bases between them.

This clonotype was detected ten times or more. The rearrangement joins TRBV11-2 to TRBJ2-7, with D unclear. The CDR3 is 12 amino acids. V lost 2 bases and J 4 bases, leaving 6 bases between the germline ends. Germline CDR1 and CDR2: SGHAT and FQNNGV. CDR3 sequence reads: CASSLIVYEQYF. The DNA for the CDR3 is TGTGCCAGCAGCTTAATAGTTTACGAGCAGTACTTC.

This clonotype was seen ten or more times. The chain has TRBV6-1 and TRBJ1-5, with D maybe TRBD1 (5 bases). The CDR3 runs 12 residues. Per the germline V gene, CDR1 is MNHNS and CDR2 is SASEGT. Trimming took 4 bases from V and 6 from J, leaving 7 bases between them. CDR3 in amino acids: CASSGGFQPQHF. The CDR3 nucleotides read TGTGCCAGCAGTGGGGGGTTTCAGCCCCAGCATTTT.

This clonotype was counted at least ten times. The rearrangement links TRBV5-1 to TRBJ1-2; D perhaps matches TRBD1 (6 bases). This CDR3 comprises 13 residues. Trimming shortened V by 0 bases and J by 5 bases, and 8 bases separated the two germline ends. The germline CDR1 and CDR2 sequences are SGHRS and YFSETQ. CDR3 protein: CASSLAGEYGYTF. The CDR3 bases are TGCGCCAGCAGCTTGGCAGGGGAGTATGGCTACACCTTC. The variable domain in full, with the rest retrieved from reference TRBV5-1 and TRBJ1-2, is KAGVTQTPRYLIKTRGQQVTLSCSPISGHRSVSWYQQTPGQGLQFLFEYFSETQRNKGNFPGRFSGRQFSNSRSEMNVSTLELGDSALYLCASSLAGEYGYTFGSGTRLTVV.

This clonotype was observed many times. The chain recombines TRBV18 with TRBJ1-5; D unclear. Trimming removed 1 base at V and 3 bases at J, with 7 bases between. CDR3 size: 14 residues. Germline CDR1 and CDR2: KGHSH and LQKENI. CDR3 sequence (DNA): TGTGCCAGCTCACCACAGGGCCTCAATCAGCCCCAGCATTTT. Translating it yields CASSPQGLNQPQHF.

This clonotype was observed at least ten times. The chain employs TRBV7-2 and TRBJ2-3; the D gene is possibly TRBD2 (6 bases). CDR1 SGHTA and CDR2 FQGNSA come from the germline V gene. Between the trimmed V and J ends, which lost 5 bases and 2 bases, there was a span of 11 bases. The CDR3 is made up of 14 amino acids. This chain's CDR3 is CASSMGLNTDTQYF. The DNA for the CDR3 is TGTGCCAGCAGCATGGGACTCAACACAGATACGCAGTATTTT.

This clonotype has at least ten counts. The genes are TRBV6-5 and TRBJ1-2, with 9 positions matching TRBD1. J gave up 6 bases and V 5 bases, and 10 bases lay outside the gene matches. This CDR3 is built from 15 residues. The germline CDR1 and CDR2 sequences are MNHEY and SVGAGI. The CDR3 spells CASSNPRDRADGYTF. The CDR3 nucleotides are TGTGCCAGCAGTAACCCCCGGGACAGGGCCGATGGCTACACCTTC.

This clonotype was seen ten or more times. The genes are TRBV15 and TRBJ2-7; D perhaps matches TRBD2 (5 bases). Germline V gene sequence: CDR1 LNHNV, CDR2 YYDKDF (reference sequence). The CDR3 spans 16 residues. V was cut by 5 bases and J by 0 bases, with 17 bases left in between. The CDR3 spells CATSEGTEFTSYEQYF. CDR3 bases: TGTGCCACCAGCGAGGGCACAGAATTTACCTCCTACGAGCAGTACTTC.

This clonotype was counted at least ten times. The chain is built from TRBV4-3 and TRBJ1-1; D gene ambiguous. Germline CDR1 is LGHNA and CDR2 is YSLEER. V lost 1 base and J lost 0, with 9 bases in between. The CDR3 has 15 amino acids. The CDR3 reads CASSQVPEVNTEAFF. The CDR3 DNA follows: TGCGCCAGCAGCCAAGTTCCGGAGGTGAACACTGAAGCTTTCTTT.

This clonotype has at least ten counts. The CDR3 DNA is TGCAGCGTTGATACAGGCCTCTATGGCTACACCTTC. Protein: CSVDTGLYGYTF. J is TRBJ1-2 and V is TRBV29-1; perhaps TRBD1 as D (5 bases). Per germline, CDR1 SQVTM and CDR2 ANQGSEA. V lost 3 bases, J lost 4 bases, and 9 bases lay in between. CDR3 length equals 12 residues.

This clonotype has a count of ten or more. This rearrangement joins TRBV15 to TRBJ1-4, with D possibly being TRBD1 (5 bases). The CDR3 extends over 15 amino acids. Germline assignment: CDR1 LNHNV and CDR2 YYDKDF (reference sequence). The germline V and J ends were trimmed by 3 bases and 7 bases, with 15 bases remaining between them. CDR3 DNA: TGTGCCACCAGCAGCCCGGGGGGTATCGGTGAAAAACTGTTTTTT. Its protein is CATSSPGGIGEKLFF.

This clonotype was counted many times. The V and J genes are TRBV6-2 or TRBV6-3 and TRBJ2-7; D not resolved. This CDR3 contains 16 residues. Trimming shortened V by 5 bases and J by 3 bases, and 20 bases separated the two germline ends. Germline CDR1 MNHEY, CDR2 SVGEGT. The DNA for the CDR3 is TGTGCCAGCAGTCGATCGTGGAGTTTTACTGTCTACGAGCAGTACTTC. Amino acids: CASSRSWSFTVYEQYF.

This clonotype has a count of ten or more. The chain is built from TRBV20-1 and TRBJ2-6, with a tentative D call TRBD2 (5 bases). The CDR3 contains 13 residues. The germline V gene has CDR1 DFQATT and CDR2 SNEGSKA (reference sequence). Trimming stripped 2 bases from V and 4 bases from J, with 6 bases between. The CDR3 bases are TGCAGTGCTAGACTAGCCGGGGCCAACGTCCTGACTTTC. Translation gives CSARLAGANVLTF.

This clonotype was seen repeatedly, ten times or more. In DNA form, the CDR3 reads TGTGCCAGCAGTTACCCGGGACAGGGGAGATACGAGCAGTACTTC. Its translation is CASSYPGQGRYEQYF. The J gene is TRBJ2-7, the V gene TRBV6-2 or TRBV6-3; 10 bases are shared with TRBD1. The trim removed 2 bases at V and 4 bases at J, leaving 5 bases unmatched. Germline assignment: CDR1 MNHEY and CDR2 SVGEGT. This CDR3 is built from 15 residues.

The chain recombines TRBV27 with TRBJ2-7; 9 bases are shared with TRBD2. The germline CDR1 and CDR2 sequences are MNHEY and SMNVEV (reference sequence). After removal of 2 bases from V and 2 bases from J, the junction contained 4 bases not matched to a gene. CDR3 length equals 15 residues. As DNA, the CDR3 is TGTGCCAGCAGTTTAAAGGCTAGCGGGACCTACGAGCAGTACTTC. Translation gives CASSLKASGTYEQYF.

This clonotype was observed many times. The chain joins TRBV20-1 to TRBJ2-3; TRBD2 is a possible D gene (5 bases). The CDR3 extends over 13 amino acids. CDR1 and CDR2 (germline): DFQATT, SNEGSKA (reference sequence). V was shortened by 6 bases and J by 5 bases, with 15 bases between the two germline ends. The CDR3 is CSARGSRGDTQYF. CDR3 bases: TGCAGTGCCCGGGGATCCCGCGGAGATACGCAGTATTTT.

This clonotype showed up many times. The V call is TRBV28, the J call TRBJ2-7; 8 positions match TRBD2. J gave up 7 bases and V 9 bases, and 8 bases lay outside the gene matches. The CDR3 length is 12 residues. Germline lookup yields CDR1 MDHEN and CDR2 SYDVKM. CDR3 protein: CASSFAGGEQYF. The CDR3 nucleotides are TGTGCCAGTTCGTTCGCGGGGGGAGAGCAGTACTTC.

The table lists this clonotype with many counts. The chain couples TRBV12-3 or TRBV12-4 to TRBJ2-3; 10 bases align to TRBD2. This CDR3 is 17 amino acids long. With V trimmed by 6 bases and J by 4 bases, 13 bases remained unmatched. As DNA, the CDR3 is TGTGCCAGCAGGCAAACCCTTAGCGGGAGGAGTGCAGATACGCAGTATTTT. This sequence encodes CASRQTLSGRSADTQYF.

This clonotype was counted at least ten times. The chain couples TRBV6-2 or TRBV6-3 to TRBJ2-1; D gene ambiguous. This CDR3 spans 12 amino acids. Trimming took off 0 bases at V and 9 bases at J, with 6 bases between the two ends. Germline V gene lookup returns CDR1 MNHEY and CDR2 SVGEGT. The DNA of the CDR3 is TGTGCCAGCAGTTACTCGTCGGTTGAGCAGTTCTTC. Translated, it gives CASSYSSVEQFF.

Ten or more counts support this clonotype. This CDR3 is CSAPLTGISYEQYF. DNA for the CDR3: TGCAGTGCCCCTCTGACAGGAATATCCTACGAGCAGTACTTC. This chain connects TRBV20-1 to TRBJ2-7; weak D call: TRBD1 (6 bases). The CDR3 runs to 14 residues. Trimming removed 6 bases at V and 1 base at J, with 16 bases between. In germline, CDR1 is DFQATT, CDR2 SNEGSKA (reference sequence).

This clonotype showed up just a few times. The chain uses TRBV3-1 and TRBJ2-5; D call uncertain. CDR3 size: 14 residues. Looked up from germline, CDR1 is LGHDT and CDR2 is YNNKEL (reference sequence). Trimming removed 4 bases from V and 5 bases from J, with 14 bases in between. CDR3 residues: CASSLPRMQETQYF. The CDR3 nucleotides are TGTGCCAGCAGCCTTCCACGGATGCAGGAGACCCAGTACTTC.

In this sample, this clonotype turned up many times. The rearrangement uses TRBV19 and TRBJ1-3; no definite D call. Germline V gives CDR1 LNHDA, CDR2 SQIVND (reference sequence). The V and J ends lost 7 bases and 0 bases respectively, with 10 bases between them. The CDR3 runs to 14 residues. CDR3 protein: CASTGLSSGNTIYF. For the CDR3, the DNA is TGTGCCAGTACAGGCTTGAGCTCTGGAAACACCATATATTTT.

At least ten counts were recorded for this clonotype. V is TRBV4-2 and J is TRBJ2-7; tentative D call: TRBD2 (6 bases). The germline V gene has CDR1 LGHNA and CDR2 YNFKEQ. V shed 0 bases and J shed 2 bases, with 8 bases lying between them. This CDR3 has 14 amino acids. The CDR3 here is CASSQEAGPYEQYF. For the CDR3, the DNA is TGTGCCAGCAGCCAAGAGGCGGGACCCTACGAGCAGTACTTC.